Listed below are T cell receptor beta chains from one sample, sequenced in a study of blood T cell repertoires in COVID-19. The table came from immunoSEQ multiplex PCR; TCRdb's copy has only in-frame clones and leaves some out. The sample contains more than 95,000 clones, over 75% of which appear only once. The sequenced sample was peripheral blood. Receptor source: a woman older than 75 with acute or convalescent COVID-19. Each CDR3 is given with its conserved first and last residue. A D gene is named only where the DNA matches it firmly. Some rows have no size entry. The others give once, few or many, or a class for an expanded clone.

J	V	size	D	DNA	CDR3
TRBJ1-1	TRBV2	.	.	TGTGCCAGCAGCGATCAGGGCACTGAAGCTTTCTTT	CASSDQGTEAFF
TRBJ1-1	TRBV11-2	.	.	TGTGCCAGCAGATTAACAGCACTTGGTGAAGCTTTCTTT	CASRLTALGEAFF
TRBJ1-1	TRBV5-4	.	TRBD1	TGTGCCAGCAGCGCAGGACAGGCCATGAACACTGAAGCTTTCTTT	CASSAGQAMNTEAFF
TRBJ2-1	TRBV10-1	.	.	TGCGCCAGCAGTGAGGACAGATACAATGAGCAGTTCTTC	CASSEDRYNEQFF
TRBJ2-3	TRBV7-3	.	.	TGTGCCAGCAGCTTAACGACTACAGATACGCAGTATTTT	CASSLTTTDTQYF
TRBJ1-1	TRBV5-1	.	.	TGCGCCAGCAGCCCCGGGACGGGGGGACTGAACACTGAAGCTTTCTTT	CASSPGTGGLNTEAFF
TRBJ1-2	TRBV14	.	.	TGTGCCAGCAGCCTACCTCGGGGTATTAGCGGCTACACCTTC	CASSLPRGISGYTF
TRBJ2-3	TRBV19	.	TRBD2	TGTGCCAGTAGTACGAGCCGTACCGGGACTAGCGGGGTTCCCTCCACAGATACGCAGTATTTT	CASSTSRTGTSGVPSTDTQYF
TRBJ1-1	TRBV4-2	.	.	TGTGCCAGCAGCCAAGCCGAGTTAGGGAGGACGGGGGTGACTGAAGCTTTCTTT	CASSQAELGRTGVTEAFF
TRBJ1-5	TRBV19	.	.	TGTGCCAGTAGGAGCCCGGGGGATCAGCCCCAGCATTTT	CASRSPGDQPQHF
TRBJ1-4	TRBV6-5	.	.	TGTGCCAGCAAACAATGGGGGCAAACTAATGAAAAACTGTTTTTT	CASKQWGQTNEKLFF
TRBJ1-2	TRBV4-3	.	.	TGCGCCAGCAGCCGAAGACACGGGGGGGATAACTATGGCTACACCTTC	CASSRRHGGDNYGYTF
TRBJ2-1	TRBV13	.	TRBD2	TGTGCCAGCAGCTTAGGAGGGCGGGGGGGCCTCAATGAGCAGTTCTTC	CASSLGGRGGLNEQFF
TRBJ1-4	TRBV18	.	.	TGTGCCAGCTCCAAGGCGGGGGCTGAAAAACTGTTTTTT	CASSKAGAEKLFF
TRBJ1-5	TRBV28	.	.	TGTGCCAGCAGTTTAGATGGCAGGGAAAATAAAGGGGATTTT	CASSLDGRENKGDF
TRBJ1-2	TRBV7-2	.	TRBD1	TGTGCCAGCAGCTTATGGACAGGGGGTAACTATGGCTACACCTTC	CASSLWTGGNYGYTF
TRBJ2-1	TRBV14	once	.	TGTGCCAGCAGCCCCCGTTTCGGGGTAGGTAACAATGAGCAGTTCTTC	CASSPRFGVGNNEQFF
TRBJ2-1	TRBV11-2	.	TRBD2	TGTGCCAGCAGCCTAGGACTAGCGGAGTACAATGAGCAGTTCTTC	CASSLGLAEYNEQFF
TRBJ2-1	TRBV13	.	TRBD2	TGTGCCAGCAGCAAAAGGACCGTCGGACTAGCGGGGGCTAATGAGCAGTTCTTC	CASSKRTVGLAGANEQFF
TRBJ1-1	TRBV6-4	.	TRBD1	TGTGCCAGCATACAGGGGAAGGGCACTGAAGCTTTCTTT	CASIQGKGTEAFF
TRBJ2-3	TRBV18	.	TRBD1	TGTGCCAGCAATACAGGGGGCGATGCAGATACGCAGTATTTT	CASNTGGDADTQYF
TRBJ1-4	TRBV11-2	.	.	TGTGCCAGCAGCACCGCGGGTCGCGAGGAAAAACTGTTTTTT	CASSTAGREEKLFF
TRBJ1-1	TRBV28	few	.	TGTGCCAGCAGTCCCCCTGGGAGGAACACTGAAGCTTTCTTT	CASSPPGRNTEAFF
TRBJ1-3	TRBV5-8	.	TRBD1	TGTGCCAGCAGCTTGGGAGGGGGCAGGAGCTCTGGAAACACCATATATTTT	CASSLGGGRSSGNTIYF
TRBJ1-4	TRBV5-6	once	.	TGTGCCAGCAGCTTGTTGGGGCCTGGTGAAAAACTGTTTTTT	CASSLLGPGEKLFF
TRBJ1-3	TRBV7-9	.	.	TGTGCCAGCAGCCGACTCCCTCAGGGGAGCTCTGGAAACACCATATATTTT	CASSRLPQGSSGNTIYF
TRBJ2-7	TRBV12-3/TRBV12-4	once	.	TGTGCCAGCAGTTTTGCAGGATCCTACGAGCAGTACTTC	CASSFAGSYEQYF
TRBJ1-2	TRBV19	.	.	TGTGCCAGTAGTAAAGGGGGACCTGTCTATGGCTACACCTTC	CASSKGGPVYGYTF
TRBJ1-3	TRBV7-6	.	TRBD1	TGTGCCAGCAGCCGGGACAGGGGAACTGGAAACACCATATATTTT	CASSRDRGTGNTIYF